What follows are 14 T cell receptor beta chains derived from one specimen sequenced in a study of blood T cell repertoires in COVID-19. TCRdb keeps only in-frame clones here, not all; method: immunoSEQ multiplex PCR. The table records 190,000 or so clones, approximately 79% of them present only once. The sequenced sample was peripheral blood. The receptors here all came from a man aged 50-59 years who had recovered from COVID-19.

The chain employs TRBV5-4 and TRBJ1-2; TRBD1 agrees at 8 bases. Germline CDR1 SGHNT, CDR2 YYREEE (reference sequence). The trim removed 1 base at V and 6 bases at J, leaving 8 bases unmatched. This CDR3 region has 15 residues. CDR3 DNA sequence: TGTGCCAGCAGCTTGTATCAGGGGGCTCTGAATGGCTACACCTTC. Protein sequence: CASSLYQGALNGYTF.

V gene TRBV15 combines with J gene TRBJ1-1; perhaps TRBD1 as D (5 bases). Deletions cut 0 bases from V and 5 bases from J, with 13 bases between. Germline loops: CDR1 LNHNV, CDR2 YYDKDF (reference sequence). This CDR3 spans 15 amino acids. The CDR3 loop reads CATSREYQGGTEAFF. The DNA of the CDR3 is TGTGCCACCAGCAGAGAGTACCAGGGAGGGACTGAAGCTTTCTTT.

This chain links TRBV6-1 with TRBJ1-3; 10 bases align to TRBD1. V lost 4 bases and J lost 2; bases outside the gene matches: 5. CDR3 length: 16 amino acids. CDR1 MNHNS and CDR2 SASEGT come from the germline V gene. The CDR3 reads CASSGSTGGAGNTIYF. The CDR3 DNA sequence: TGTGCCAGCAGTGGGTCGACAGGGGGCGCTGGAAACACCATATATTTT.

The chain employs TRBV5-1 and TRBJ1-1, with D possibly TRBD1 on 6 matching bases. Trimming took off 2 bases at V and 9 bases at J, with 17 bases between the two ends. The CDR3 is made up of 14 amino acids. Germline-derived CDR1 and CDR2 are SGHRS and YFSETQ. The CDR3 here is CASSLATGTSKAFF. The CDR3 region has the DNA TGCGCCAGCAGCTTAGCGACAGGAACCTCCAAAGCTTTCTTT.

The J gene is TRBJ1-1, the V gene TRBV25-1; 10 nucleotides agree with TRBD1. The length of the CDR3 is 15 residues. The V gene's germline CDR1 is MGHDK and CDR2 SYGVNS. The V and J ends lost 3 bases and 2 bases, in that order; junction bases with no gene match: 3. The CDR3 DNA reads TGTGCCAGCAGTGACGACAGGGGGCGAAACACTGAAGCTTTCTTT. Translated, it gives CASSDDRGRNTEAFF.

This chain uses TRBV27 with TRBJ1-5; 9 bases align to TRBD1. J lost 3 bases, V lost 6 bases, and 12 bases had no gene match. The CDR3 loop spans 17 amino acids. Per germline, CDR1 MNHEY and CDR2 SMNVEV (reference sequence). The CDR3 sequence: CASRPGTGSINNQPQHF. CDR3 nucleotide sequence: TGTGCCAGCAGACCCGGGACAGGGTCTATAAACAATCAGCCCCAGCATTTT.

The rearrangement links TRBV5-1 to TRBJ2-1; 7 nucleotides align to TRBD2. The CDR3 totals 13 residues. Germline CDR1 reads SGHRS; CDR2 reads YFSETQ. V was pared by 4 bases and J by 5 bases, with 3 bases of the junction left unmatched. This CDR3 is CASSLSGHNEQFF. The CDR3 DNA follows: TGCGCCAGCAGCCTTAGCGGGCACAATGAGCAGTTCTTC. Supplemented by reference TRBV5-1 and TRBJ2-1, the full variable domain reads KAGVTQTPRYLIKTRGQQVTLSCSPISGHRSVSWYQQTPGQGLQFLFEYFSETQRNKGNFPGRFSGRQFSNSRSEMNVSTLELGDSALYLCASSLSGHNEQFFGPGTRLTVL.

J is TRBJ2-3 and V is TRBV7-8; 16 bases match TRBD2. Germline-derived CDR1 and CDR2 are SGHVS and FQNEAQ. The junction had 7 bases not matched to a gene; V was cut back by 5 bases and J by 2 bases. CDR3 length equals 18 residues. The CDR3 nucleotides are TGTGCCAGCAGCCATGGGACTAGCGGGAGGGAATACACAGATACGCAGTATTTT. Translated: CASSHGTSGREYTDTQYF.

The chain combines TRBV7-3 with TRBJ2-5, with D perhaps matching TRBD1 (6 bases). V shed 2 bases and J shed 5 bases, with 9 bases lying between them. The germline gives CDR1 SGHTA, CDR2 FQGTGA. CDR3 length equals 13 residues. As DNA, the CDR3 is TGTGCCAGCAGCTTAGAAAGGGGGGAGACCCAGTACTTC. Amino acid sequence: CASSLERGETQYF.

This clone was counted only a few times. Other nucleotide sequences from this sample produce the same CDR3. The chain uses TRBV19 and TRBJ1-1; 8 positions agree with TRBD1. Germline V gives CDR1 LNHDA, CDR2 SQIVND (reference sequence). The CDR3 has 14 amino acids. Losses at the gene ends were 6 bases for V and 0 bases for J; bases not matched to a gene: 3. CDR3 loop: CASSLQGVNTEAFF. CDR3 sequence (DNA): TGTGCCAGTAGCCTACAGGGGGTGAACACTGAAGCTTTCTTT.

This sequence joins TRBV12-3 or TRBV12-4 and TRBJ1-2, with D hard to call. This CDR3 spans 13 amino acids. The V gene lost 6 bases and the J gene lost 6 bases, with 14 bases spanning the gap. In DNA form, the CDR3 reads TGTGCCAGCAGGTATTCGGGTGGCGATGGCTACACCTTC. Protein product: CASRYSGGDGYTF.

The chain carries TRBV27 and TRBJ1-5; 8 bases match TRBD1. The germline gives CDR1 MNHEY, CDR2 SMNVEV (reference sequence). The CDR3 loop spans 15 amino acids. Trimming removed 2 bases from V and 5 bases from J; junction bases left unmatched: 5. This CDR3 is CASSLMGQDYQPQHF. CDR3 nucleotides: TGTGCCAGCAGTTTAATGGGACAGGACTATCAGCCCCAGCATTTT.

The genes are TRBV11-2 and TRBJ2-2; 11 positions agree with TRBD2. Per germline, CDR1 SGHAT and CDR2 FQNNGV. J gave up 4 bases and V 5 bases, and 6 bases lay outside the gene matches. The CDR3 consists of 16 residues. The CDR3 reads CASSPGLAGVTGELFF. The CDR3 DNA is TGTGCCAGCAGCCCTGGACTAGCGGGCGTCACCGGGGAGCTGTTTTTT.

The rearrangement links TRBV11-2 to TRBJ2-7; TRBD1 matches at 8 bases. Trimming removed 4 bases from V and 6 bases from J; junction bases left unmatched: 8. Looked up from germline, CDR1 is SGHAT and CDR2 is FQNNGV. CDR3 size: 14 residues. The CDR3 region has the DNA TGTGCCAGCAGCTATGGACAGGGTGTGGGCGAGCAGTACTTC. Translation gives CASSYGQGVGEQYF.